These 9 T cell receptor beta chains originate from one sample sequenced in a study of CD8+ T cells in alopecia areata. Reverse transcription of extracted RNA yielded cDNA, which provided the sequencing template. Measured with immunoSEQ multiplex PCR; TCRdb has only the in-frame clones, and not every one. The table includes about 110,000 clones, about 50% detected once. Sequencing input: NKG2D-low CD8+ T cells sorted from blood. These receptors originate from a human donor with alopecia areata.

V is TRBV27 and J is TRBJ2-7; the D gene is possibly TRBD1 (6 bases). V was clipped by 5 bases and J by 2 bases, with 13 bases between them. The CDR3 is made up of 14 amino acids. The V gene's germline CDR1 is MNHEY and CDR2 SMNVEV (reference sequence). The CDR3 coding sequence is TGTGCCAGCAGTCCCGGACAGAGCCCCTACGAGCAGTACTTC. Protein sequence: CASSPGQSPYEQYF.

V and J are TRBV7-6 and TRBJ2-3, with D hard to call. The CDR3 consists of 15 residues. Germline assignment: CDR1 SGHVS and CDR2 FNYEAQ. Trimming stripped 5 bases from V and 2 bases from J, with 14 bases between. CDR3 DNA: TGTGCCAGCAGCATGGGTCAGATAACCACAGATACGCAGTATTTT. Encoded protein: CASSMGQITTDTQYF.

This clone was seen a handful of times. V is TRBV4-1 and J is TRBJ2-7; 9 positions match TRBD1. The V gene end was trimmed by 1 base and the J gene end by 6 bases; junction bases not matched to a gene: 4. The germline V gene has CDR1 MGHRA and CDR2 YSYEKL. The CDR3 sequence is 14 residues long. The CDR3 DNA reads as TGCGCCAGCAGCCAAGTTGGACAGGGGAGCGAGCAGTACTTC. It yields the protein CASSQVGQGSEQYF.

The chain employs TRBV6-4 and TRBJ2-1; a possible D gene is TRBD1 (8 bases). Germline V lookup: CDR1 MRHNA, CDR2 SNTAGT. V gave up 5 bases and J gave up 0 bases, with 20 bases separating them. CDR3 length: 18 residues. Here the CDR3 reads CASSYPQGGAGSYNEQFF. The CDR3 region has the DNA TGTGCCAGCAGTTACCCACAGGGGGGGGCGGGCTCCTACAATGAGCAGTTCTTC.

The chain links TRBV19 to TRBJ2-1, with 9 nucleotides matching TRBD1. Germline V CDR1 and CDR2: LNHDA, SQIVND (reference sequence). Trimming cost V 3 bases and J 6 bases; bases outside gene matches: 6. CDR3 length: 15 amino acids. CDR3 nucleotides: TGTGCCAGTAGTATGGACAGGGGAATTGTCAATGAGCAGTTCTTC. Translating it yields CASSMDRGIVNEQFF.

This sequence joins TRBV27 and TRBJ1-1, with TRBD1 as a possible D gene (5 bases). Germline V gene sequence: CDR1 MNHEY, CDR2 SMNVEV (reference sequence). The V end lost 6 bases, the J end lost 8 bases, and 13 bases lay between the germline ends. The CDR3 covers 12 residues. CDR3 coding DNA: TGTGCCAGCAGCACAGGATCGCTCGAAGCTTTCTTT. This codes for CASSTGSLEAFF.

The CDR3 here is CASSLVTAYEQYF. The CDR3 coding sequence is TGTGCCAGCAGCTTAGTAACGGCCTACGAGCAGTACTTC. The chain uses TRBV5-6 and TRBJ2-7; D ambiguous. The CDR3 consists of 13 residues. Deletions cut 2 bases from V and 2 bases from J, with 8 bases between. CDR1 and CDR2 from the germline V gene are SGHDT and YYEEEE. Full variable domain (missing parts from reference TRBV5-6 and TRBJ2-7): DAGVTQSPTHLIKTRGQQVTLRCSPKSGHDTVSWYQQALGQGPQFIFQYYEEEERQRGNFPDRFSGHQFPNYSSELNVNALLLGDSALYLCASSLVTAYEQYFGPGTRLTVT.

The chain has TRBV6-1 and TRBJ2-1; maybe TRBD1 (5 bases). V lost 4 bases and J 0 bases, leaving 22 bases between the germline ends. This CDR3 is 19 amino acids long. Germline-derived CDR1 and CDR2 are MNHNS and SASEGT. The CDR3: CASSALPGMTESSYNEQFF. DNA for the CDR3: TGTGCCAGCAGTGCCCTACCCGGAATGACAGAGAGCTCCTACAATGAGCAGTTCTTC.

This clone was seen only once. This chain uses TRBV6-1 with TRBJ1-2, with TRBD1 as a possible D gene (5 bases). The CDR3 covers 15 residues. Trimming removed 0 bases from V and 8 bases from J, with 16 bases in between. The germline gives CDR1 MNHNS, CDR2 SASEGT. The CDR3 region is CASSEAEGPGVGYTF. The CDR3 bases are TGTGCCAGCAGTGAAGCTGAGGGCCCGGGGGTAGGCTACACCTTC.